This T cell receptor (beta chain) was sequenced during a study of regulatory T cells in long-lasting Graves disease. Overall study results and limits: Favored gene segments in persistent disease were TRBV28, TRBJ1-2 and TRBJ2-5. TCR diversity was lower in persistent Graves' patients (versus newly diagnosed ones).

Comments on this clonotype: Antigen unknown.

The authors built TCR beta libraries using iRepertoire HTBI primers and Arm-PCR of CDR3 regions. Per the original methods: Identified across the samples were over 50 TRBV segments and roughly 13 TRBJ segments. One entry per CDR3 protein, called by TCRdb with MiXCR from the multiplex PCR reads. The V and J calls and clone size come from TCRdb's table, not from the authors' own analysis. The data contain 300,000 to 500,000 distinct CDR3 sequences, roughly 20% of them singletons. This CDR3 is 14 amino acids long. The germline V gene has CDR1 SQVTM and CDR2 ANQGSEA. The J segment lost 5 bases and the V segment lost 2 bases, leaving 5 bases of the junction unmatched. Indicated time point: persistent/refractory GD, antithyroid drugs over 5 years with positive TRAb. PBMCs were the source of the RNA used for TCR sequencing. Graves' disease was diagnosed by American Thyroid Association guidelines.

This receptor was obtained from a female donor with Graves disease. Material: peripheral blood mononuclear cells (PBMCs), obtained when the disease was refractory, from a patient treated with antithyroid drugs. The chain couples TRBV29-1 to TRBJ2-5; 10 positions agree with TRBD2. CDR3: CSVELSGRGETQYF. The CDR3 region has the DNA TGCAGCGTTGAATTGAGCGGGAGGGGTGAGACCCAGTACTTC.